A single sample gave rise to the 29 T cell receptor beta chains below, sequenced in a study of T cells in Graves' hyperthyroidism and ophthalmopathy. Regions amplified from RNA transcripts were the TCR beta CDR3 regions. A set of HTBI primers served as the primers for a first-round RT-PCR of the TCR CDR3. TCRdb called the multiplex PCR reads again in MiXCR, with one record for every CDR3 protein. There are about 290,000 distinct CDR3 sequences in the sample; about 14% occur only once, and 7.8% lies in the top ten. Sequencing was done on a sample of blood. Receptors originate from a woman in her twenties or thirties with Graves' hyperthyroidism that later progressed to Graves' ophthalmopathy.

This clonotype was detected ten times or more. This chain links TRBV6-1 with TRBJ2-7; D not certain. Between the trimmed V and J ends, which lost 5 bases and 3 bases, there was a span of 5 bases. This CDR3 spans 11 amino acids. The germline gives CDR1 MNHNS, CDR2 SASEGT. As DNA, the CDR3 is TGTGCCAGCAGTACCGTCTACGAGCAGTACTTC. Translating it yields CASSTVYEQYF.

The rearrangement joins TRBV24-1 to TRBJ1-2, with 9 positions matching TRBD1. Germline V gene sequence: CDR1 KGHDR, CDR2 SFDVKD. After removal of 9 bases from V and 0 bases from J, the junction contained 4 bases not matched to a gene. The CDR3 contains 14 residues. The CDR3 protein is CATGGTGSNYGYTF. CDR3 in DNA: TGTGCCACCGGAGGGACAGGGTCTAACTATGGCTACACCTTC.

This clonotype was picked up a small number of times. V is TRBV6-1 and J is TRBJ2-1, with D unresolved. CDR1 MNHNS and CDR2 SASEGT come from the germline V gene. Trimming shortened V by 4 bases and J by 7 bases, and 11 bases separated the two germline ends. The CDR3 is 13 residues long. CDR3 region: CASSGRAINEQFF. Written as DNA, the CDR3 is TGTGCCAGCAGTGGTCGGGCAATAAATGAGCAGTTCTTC.

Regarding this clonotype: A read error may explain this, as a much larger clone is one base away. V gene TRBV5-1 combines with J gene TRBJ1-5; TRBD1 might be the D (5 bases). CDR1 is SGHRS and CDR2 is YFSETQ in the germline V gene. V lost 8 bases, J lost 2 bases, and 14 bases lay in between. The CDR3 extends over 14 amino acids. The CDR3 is CARGGGRCNQPQHF. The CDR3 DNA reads TGCGCCAGGGGGGGAGGGCGCTGCAATCAGCCCCAGCATTTT. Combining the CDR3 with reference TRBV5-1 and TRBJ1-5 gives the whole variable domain KAGVTQTPRYLIKTRGQQVTLSCSPISGHRSVSWYQQTPGQGLQFLFEYFSETQRNKGNFPGRFSGRQFSNSRSEMNVSTLELGDSALYLCARGGGRCNQPQHFGDGTRLSIL.

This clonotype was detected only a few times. The CDR3 DNA sequence: TGTGCCAGCATCGGGAACACCATATATTTT. Protein: CASIGNTIYF. J is TRBJ1-3 and V is TRBV6-1; D gene uncertain. Germline V gives CDR1 MNHNS, CDR2 SASEGT. Trimming left V 7 bases short and J 7 bases short, with 5 bases between. CDR3 length: 10 residues.

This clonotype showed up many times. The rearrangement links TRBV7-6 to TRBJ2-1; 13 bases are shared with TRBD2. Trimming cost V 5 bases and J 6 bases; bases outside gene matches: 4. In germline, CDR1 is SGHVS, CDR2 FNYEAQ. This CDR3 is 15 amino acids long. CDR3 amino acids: CASSPRTSGGNEQFF. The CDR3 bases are TGTGCCAGCAGCCCGAGGACTAGCGGGGGCAATGAGCAGTTCTTC.

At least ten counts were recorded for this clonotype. CDR3 in amino acids: CSASGRTGGYTF. The DNA of the CDR3 is TGCAGTGCTAGTGGGAGGACAGGGGGCTACACCTTC. The chain has TRBV20-1 and TRBJ1-2, with 8 bases that match TRBD1. CDR1 DFQATT and CDR2 SNEGSKA come from the germline V gene (reference sequence). The CDR3 contains 12 residues. V gave up 3 bases and J gave up 8 bases; unmatched junction bases: 5.

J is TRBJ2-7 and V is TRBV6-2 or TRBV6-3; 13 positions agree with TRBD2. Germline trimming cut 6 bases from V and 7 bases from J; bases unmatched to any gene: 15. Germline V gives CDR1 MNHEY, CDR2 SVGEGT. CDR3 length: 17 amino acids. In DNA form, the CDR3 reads TGTGCCAGCAGGCGTCAGGCCGGGACTAGCGGGACGTGGGAGCAGTACTTC. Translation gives CASRRQAGTSGTWEQYF.

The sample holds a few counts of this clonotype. Written as DNA, the CDR3 is TGTGCCAGCAGCTTGATATCGGGGACTAGCGGAAGCGGGGAGCTGTTTTTT. As protein: CASSLISGTSGSGELFF. This chain joins TRBV5-6 and TRBJ2-2; 11 nucleotides line up with TRBD2. Per the germline V gene, CDR1 is SGHDT and CDR2 is YYEEEE. Trimming took 1 base from V and 7 from J; bases not matched to a gene: 9. The CDR3 loop spans 17 amino acids.

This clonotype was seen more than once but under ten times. CDR3 nucleotides: TGCAGCGTTGCGGGACAGACCGTAAACACCATATATTTT. This gives the protein CSVAGQTVNTIYF. The V and J genes are TRBV29-1 and TRBJ1-3, with TRBD1 matching 7 bases. The CDR3 has 13 residues. The germline CDR1 and CDR2 sequences are SQVTM and ANQGSEA. Germline trimming cut 4 bases from V and 6 bases from J; bases unmatched to any gene: 6.

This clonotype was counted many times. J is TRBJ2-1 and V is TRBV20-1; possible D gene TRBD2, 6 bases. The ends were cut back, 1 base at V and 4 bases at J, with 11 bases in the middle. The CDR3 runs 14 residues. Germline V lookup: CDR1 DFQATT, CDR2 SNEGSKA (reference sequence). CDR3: CSARGSGLYNEQFF. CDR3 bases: TGCAGTGCTAGAGGTAGCGGACTATACAATGAGCAGTTCTTC.

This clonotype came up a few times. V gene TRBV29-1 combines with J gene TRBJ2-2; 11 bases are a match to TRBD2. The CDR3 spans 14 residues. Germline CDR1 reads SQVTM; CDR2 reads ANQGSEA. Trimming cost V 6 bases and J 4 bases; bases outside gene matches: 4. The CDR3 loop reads CSVRLAGTTGELFF. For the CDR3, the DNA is TGCAGCGTACGACTAGCGGGAACCACCGGGGAGCTGTTTTTT.

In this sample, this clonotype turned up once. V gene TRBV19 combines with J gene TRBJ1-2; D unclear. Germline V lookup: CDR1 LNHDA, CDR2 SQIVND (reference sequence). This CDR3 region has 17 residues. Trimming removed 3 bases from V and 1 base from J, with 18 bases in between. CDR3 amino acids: CASSMQGLLGGNYGYTF. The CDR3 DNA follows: TGTGCCAGTAGTATGCAAGGCCTTCTCGGTGGTAACTATGGCTACACCTTC.

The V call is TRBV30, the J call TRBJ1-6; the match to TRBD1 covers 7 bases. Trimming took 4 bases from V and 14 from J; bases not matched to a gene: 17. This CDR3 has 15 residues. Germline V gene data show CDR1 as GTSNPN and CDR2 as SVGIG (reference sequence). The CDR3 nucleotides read TGTGCCTGGAAACCCCCGTGGACAGGTCAGGGGTCCCTCCACTTT. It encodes CAWKPPWTGQGSLHF.

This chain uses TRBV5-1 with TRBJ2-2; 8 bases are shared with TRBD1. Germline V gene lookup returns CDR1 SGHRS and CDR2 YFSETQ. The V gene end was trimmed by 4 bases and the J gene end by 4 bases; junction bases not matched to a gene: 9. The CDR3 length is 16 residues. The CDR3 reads CASSKTGDSTTGELFF. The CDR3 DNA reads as TGCGCCAGCAGCAAGACAGGGGACTCAACCACCGGGGAGCTGTTTTTT.

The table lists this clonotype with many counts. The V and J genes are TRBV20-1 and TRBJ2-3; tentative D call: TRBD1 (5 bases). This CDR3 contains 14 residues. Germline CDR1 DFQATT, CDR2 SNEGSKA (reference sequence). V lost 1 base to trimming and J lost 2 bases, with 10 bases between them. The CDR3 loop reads CSARVPRDTDTQYF. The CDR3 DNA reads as TGCAGTGCTAGAGTTCCCAGGGACACAGATACGCAGTATTTT.

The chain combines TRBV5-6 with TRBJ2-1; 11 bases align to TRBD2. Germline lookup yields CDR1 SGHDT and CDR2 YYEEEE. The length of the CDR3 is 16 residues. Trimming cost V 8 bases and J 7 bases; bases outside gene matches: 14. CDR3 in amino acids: CASSNRTSGWKNEQFF. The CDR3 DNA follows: TGTGCCAGTTCGAACCGGACTAGCGGGTGGAAGAATGAGCAGTTCTTC.

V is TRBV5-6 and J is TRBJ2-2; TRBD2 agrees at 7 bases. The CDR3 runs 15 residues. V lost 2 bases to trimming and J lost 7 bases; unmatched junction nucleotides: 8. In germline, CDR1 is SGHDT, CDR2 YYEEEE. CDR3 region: CASSFPAGVGGELFF. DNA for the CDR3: TGTGCCAGCAGCTTTCCTGCGGGAGTGGGCGGGGAGCTGTTTTTT. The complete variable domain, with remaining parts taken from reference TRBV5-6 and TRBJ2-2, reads DAGVTQSPTHLIKTRGQQVTLRCSPKSGHDTVSWYQQALGQGPQFIFQYYEEEERQRGNFPDRFSGHQFPNYSSELNVNALLLGDSALYLCASSFPAGVGGELFFGEGSRLTVL.

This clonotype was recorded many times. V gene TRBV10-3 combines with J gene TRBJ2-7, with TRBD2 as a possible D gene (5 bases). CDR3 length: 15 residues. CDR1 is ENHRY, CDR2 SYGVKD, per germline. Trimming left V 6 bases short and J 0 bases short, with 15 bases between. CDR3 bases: TGTGCCATCAGCCAGGACGGGAAAAGCTCCTACGAGCAGTACTTC. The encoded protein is CAISQDGKSSYEQYF.

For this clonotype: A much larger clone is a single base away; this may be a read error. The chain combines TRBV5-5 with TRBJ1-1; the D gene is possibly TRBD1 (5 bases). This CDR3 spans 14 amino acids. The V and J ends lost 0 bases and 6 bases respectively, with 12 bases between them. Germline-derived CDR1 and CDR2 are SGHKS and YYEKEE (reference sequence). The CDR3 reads CASSLDRRQAEAFF. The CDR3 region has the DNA TGTGCCAGCAGCTTGGACAGGAGGCAGGCTGAAGCTTTCTTT.

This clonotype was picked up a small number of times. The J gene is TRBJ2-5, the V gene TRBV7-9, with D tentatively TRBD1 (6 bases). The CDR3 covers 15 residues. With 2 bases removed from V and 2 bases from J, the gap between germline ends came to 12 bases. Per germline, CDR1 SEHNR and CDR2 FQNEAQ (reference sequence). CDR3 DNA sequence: TGTGCCAGCAGCTTAAGGTCAGGGGAACAAGAGACCCAGTACTTC. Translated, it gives CASSLRSGEQETQYF.

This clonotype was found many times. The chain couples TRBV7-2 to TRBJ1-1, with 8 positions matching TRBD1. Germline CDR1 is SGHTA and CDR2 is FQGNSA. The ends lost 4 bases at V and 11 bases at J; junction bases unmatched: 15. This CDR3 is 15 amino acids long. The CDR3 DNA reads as TGTGCCAGCAGCTCTTTGACAGGGGTGCTATTAGGGGCTTTCTTT. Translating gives CASSSLTGVLLGAFF.

CDR3 protein: CATSDLGTTGGEQFF. CDR3 sequence (DNA): TGTGCCACCAGTGATTTAGGGACCACCGGCGGTGAGCAGTTCTTC. This rearrangement joins TRBV24-1 to TRBJ2-1, with D tentatively TRBD1 or TRBD2 (5 bases each). CDR3 length: 15 amino acids. Germline V gene data show CDR1 as KGHDR and CDR2 as SFDVKD. Trimming removed 1 base from V and 9 bases from J, with 15 bases in between.

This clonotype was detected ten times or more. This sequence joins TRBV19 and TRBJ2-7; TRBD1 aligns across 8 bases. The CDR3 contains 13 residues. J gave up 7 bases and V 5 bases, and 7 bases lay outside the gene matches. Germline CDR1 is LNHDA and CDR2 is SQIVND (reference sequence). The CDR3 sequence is CASSGGQGEEQYF. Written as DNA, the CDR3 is TGTGCCAGTAGTGGTGGACAGGGTGAGGAGCAGTACTTC.

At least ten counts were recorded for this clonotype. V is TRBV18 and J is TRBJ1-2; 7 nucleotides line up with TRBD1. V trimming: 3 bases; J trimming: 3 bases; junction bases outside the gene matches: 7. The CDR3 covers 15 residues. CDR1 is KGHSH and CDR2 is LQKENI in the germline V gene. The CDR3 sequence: CASSPRAGGDYGYTF. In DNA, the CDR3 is TGTGCCAGCTCACCTCGAGCAGGGGGAGACTATGGCTACACCTTC.

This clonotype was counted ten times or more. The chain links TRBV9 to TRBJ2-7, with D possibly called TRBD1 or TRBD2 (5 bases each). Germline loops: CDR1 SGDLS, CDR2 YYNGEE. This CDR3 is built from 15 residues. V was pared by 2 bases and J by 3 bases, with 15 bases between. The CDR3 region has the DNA TGTGCCAGCAGCGTCGCCGACGGGGACGTCTACGAGCAGTACTTC. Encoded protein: CASSVADGDVYEQYF.

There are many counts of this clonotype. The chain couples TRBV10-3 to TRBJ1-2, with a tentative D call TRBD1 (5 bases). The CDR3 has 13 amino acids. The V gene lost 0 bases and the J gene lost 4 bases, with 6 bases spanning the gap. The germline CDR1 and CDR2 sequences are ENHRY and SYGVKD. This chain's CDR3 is CAISESTAYGYTF. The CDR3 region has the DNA TGTGCCATCAGTGAGTCGACAGCCTATGGCTACACCTTC.

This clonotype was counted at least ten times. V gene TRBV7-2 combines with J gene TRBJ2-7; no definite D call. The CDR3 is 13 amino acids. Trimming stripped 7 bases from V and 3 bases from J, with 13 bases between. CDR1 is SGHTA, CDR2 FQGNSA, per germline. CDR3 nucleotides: TGTGCCAGCACCCCCCGCAATGACTACGAGCAGTACTTC. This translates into CASTPRNDYEQYF.

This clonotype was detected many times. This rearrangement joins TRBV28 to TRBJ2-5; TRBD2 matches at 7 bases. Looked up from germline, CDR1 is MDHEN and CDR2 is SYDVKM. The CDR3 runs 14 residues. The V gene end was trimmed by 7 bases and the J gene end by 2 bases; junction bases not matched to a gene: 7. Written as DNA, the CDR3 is TGTGCCAGCACGCGGGGAGGGTTACAAGAGACCCAGTACTTC. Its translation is CASTRGGLQETQYF.